The T cell receptor beta chain under discussion was sequenced for a study of cytomegalovirus exposure and HLA in healthy donors. Method: immunoSEQ multiplex PCR; TCRdb's copy keeps in-frame clones and lacks some. The sample yields about 360,000 clones, roughly 89% seen once. The CDR3 consists of 18 residues. V lost 3 bases, J lost 0 bases, and 14 bases stayed unmatched. The germline V gene has CDR1 SGHRS and CDR2 YFSETQ. The genes are TRBV5-1 and TRBJ1-1, with 7 bases that match TRBD1. The specimen sequenced was PBMCs. This sequence was found in a woman between 18 and 30 years old in good health and CMV-seronegative. CDR3 coding DNA: TGCGCCAGCAGCTCTAGGACAGGCCCCTCCATTATGAACACTGAAGCTTTCTTT. It encodes CASSSRTGPSIMNTEAFF.